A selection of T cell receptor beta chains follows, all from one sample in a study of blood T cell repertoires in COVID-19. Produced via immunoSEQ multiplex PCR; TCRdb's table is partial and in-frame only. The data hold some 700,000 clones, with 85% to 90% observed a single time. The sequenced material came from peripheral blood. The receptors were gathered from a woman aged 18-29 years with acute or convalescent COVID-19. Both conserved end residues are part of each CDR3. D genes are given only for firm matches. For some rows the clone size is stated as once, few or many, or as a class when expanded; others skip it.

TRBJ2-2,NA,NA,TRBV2,TGTGCCAGCAGTGATAGCCGAACCGGGGAGCTGTTTTTT,CASSDSRTGELFF
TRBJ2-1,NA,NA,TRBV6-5,TGTGCCAGCAGTCCGGGGGACTCAAAGCTTTGGTTCTTC,CASSPGDSKLWFF
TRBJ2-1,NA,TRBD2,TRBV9,TGTGCCAGCAGCAGCACTAGCGGCAATGAGCAGTTCTTC,CASSSTSGNEQFF
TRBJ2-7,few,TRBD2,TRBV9,TGTGCCAGCAGCGTAGCAGATCTAGCGGGGGCCTACGAGCAGTACTTC,CASSVADLAGAYEQYF
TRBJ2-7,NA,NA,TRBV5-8,TGTGCCAGCAGCGTCCGAGTCCCTACCTACGAGCAGTACTTC,CASSVRVPTYEQYF
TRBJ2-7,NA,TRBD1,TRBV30,TGTGCCTGGAACGGAAGACAGGGAAGCTCCTACGAGCAGTACTTC,CAWNGRQGSSYEQYF
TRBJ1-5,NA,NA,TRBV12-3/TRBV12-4,TGTGCCAGCAGTTTAGCCGGGTATCAGCCCCAGCATTTT,CASSLAGYQPQHF
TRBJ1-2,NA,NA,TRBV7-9,TGTGCCAGCAGCTTAGCTGGGTCAGGGGCCCAGGGCTATGGCTACACCTTC,CASSLAGSGAQGYGYTF
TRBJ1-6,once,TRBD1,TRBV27,TGTGCCAGCCTTACCTGGGAGACAGGGTGGACACCCCTCCACTTT,CASLTWETGWTPLHF
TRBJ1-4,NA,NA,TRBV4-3,TGCGCCAGCAGCCAAGGTGCCGGCGGGGCGACTAATGAAAAACTGTTTTTT,CASSQGAGGATNEKLFF
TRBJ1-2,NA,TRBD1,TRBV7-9,TGTGCCAGCAGTCCCGAGGGGACAGGGACTGGCTACACCTTC,CASSPEGTGTGYTF
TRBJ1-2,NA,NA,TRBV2,TGTGCCAGCAGTTTCACAGGGAACTATGGCTACACCTTC,CASSFTGNYGYTF
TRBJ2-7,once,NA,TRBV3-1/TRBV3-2,TGTGCCAGCAGCCATGCAGGGACAACGAGTTCCTACGAGCAGTACTTC,CASSHAGTTSSYEQYF
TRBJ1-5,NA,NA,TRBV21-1,TGTGCCAGCAGCAATGAACAGCAACCCTCTAGCAATCAGCCCCAGCATTTT,CASSNEQQPSSNQPQHF